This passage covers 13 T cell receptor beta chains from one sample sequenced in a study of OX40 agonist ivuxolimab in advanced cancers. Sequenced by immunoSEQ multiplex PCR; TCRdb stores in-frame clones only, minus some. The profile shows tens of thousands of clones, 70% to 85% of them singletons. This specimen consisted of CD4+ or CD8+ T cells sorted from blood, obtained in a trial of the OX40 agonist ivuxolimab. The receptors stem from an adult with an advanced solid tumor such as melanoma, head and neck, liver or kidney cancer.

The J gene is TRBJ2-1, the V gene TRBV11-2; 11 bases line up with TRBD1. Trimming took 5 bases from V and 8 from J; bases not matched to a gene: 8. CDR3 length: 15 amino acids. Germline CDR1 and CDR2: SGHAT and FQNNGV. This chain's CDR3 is CASSPPGQGGDEQFF. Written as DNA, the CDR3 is TGTGCCAGCAGCCCGCCGGGACAGGGGGGCGATGAGCAGTTCTTC.

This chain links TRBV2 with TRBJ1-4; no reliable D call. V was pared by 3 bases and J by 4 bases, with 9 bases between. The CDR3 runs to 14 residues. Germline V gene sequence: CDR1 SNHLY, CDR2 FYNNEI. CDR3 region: CASSDVGFNEKLFF. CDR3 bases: TGTGCCAGCAGTGACGTAGGGTTTAATGAAAAACTGTTTTTT.

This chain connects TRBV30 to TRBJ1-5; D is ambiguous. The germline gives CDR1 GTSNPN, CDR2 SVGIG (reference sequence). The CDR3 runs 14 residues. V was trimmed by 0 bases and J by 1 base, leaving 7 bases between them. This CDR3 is CAWSVRGSNQPQHF. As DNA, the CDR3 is TGTGCCTGGAGTGTACGCGGGAGCAATCAGCCCCAGCATTTT. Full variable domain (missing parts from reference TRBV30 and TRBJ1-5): SQTIHQWPATLVQPVGSPLSLECTVEGTSNPNLYWYRQAAGRGLQLLFYSVGIGQISSEVPQNLSASRPQDRQFILSSKKLLLSDSGFYLCAWSVRGSNQPQHFGDGTRLSIL.

In nucleotides, the CDR3 is TGTGCCAGCAAACTCAAAGGGGTTAGCAATCAGCCCCAGCATTTT. Its protein is CASKLKGVSNQPQHF. The chain employs TRBV28 and TRBJ1-5, with D tentatively TRBD1 (5 bases). This CDR3 contains 15 residues. V was trimmed by 7 bases and J by 0 bases, leaving 13 bases between them. Germline V gene sequence: CDR1 MDHEN, CDR2 SYDVKM.

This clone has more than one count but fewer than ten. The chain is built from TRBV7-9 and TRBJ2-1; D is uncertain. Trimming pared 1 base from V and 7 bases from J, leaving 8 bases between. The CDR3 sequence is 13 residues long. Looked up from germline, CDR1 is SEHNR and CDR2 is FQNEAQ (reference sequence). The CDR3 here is CASSLVVLNEQFF. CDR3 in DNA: TGTGCCAGCAGCTTAGTAGTTTTGAATGAGCAGTTCTTC. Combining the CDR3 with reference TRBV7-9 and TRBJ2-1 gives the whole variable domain DTGVSQNPRHKITKRGQNVTFRCDPISEHNRLYWYRQTLGQGPEFLTYFQNEAQLEKSRLLSDRFSAERPKGSFSTLEIQRTEQGDSAMYLCASSLVVLNEQFFGPGTRLTVL.

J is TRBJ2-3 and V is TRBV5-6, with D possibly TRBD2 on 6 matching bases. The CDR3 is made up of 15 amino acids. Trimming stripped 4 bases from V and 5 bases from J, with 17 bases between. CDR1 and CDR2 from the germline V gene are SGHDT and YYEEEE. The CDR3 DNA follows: TGTGCCAGCAGCGTCAGATGGACGGGAGAAGATACGCAGTATTTT. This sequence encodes CASSVRWTGEDTQYF.

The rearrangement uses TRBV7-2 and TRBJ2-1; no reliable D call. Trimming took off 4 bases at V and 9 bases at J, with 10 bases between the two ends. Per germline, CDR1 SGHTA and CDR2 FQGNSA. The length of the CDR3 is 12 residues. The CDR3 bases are TGTGCCAGCAGCTCAAACCCCCTTGAGCAGTTCTTC. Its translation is CASSSNPLEQFF. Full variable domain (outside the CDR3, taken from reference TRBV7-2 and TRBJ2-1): GAGVSQSPSNKVTEKGKDVELRCDPISGHTALYWYRQSLGQGLEFLIYFQGNSAPDKSGLPSDRFSAERTGGSVSTLTIQRTQQEDSAVYLCASSSNPLEQFFGPGTRLTVL.

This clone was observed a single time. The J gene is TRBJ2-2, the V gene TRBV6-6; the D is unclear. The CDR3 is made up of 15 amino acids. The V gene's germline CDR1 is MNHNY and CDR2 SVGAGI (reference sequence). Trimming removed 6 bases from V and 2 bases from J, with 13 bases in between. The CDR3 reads CASSPVDANTGELFF. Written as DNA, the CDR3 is TGTGCCAGCAGCCCCGTGGACGCTAACACCGGGGAGCTGTTTTTT.

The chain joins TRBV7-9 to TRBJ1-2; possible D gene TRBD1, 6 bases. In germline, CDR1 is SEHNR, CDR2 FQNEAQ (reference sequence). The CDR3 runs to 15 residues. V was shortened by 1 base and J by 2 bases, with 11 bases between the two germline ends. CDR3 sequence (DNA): TGTGCCAGCAGCTTAGGGGGGCCAGGGAACTATGGCTACACCTTC. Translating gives CASSLGGPGNYGYTF. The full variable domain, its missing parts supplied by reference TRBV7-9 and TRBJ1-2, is DTGVSQNPRHKITKRGQNVTFRCDPISEHNRLYWYRQTLGQGPEFLTYFQNEAQLEKSRLLSDRFSAERPKGSFSTLEIQRTEQGDSAMYLCASSLGGPGNYGYTFGSGTRLTVV.

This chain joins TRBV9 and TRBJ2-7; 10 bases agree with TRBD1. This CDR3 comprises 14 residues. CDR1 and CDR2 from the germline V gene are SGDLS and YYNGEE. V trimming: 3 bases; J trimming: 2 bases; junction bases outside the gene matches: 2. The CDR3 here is CASSATGGTYEQYF. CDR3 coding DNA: TGTGCCAGCAGCGCGACAGGGGGCACCTACGAGCAGTACTTC.

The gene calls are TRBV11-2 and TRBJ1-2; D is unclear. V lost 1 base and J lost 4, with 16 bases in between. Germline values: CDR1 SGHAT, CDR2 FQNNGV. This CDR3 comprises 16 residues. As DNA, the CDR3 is TGTGCCAGCAGCTTAGGACCCAGGAGTATCAGCTATGGCTACACCTTC. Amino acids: CASSLGPRSISYGYTF.

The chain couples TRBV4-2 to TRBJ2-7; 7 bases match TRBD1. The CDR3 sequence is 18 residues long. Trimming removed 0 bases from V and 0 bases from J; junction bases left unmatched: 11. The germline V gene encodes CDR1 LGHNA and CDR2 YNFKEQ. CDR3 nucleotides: TGTGCCAGCAGCCAAGAAGGCCTAGGGGGCCTCAGCTCCTACGAGCAGTACTTC. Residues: CASSQEGLGGLSSYEQYF.

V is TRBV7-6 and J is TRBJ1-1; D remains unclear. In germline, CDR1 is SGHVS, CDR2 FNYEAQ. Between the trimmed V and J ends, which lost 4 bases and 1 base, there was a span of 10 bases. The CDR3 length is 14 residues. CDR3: CASSSALGNTEAFF. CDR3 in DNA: TGTGCCAGCAGCTCTGCGCTGGGGAACACTGAAGCTTTCTTT.